These T cell receptor beta chains were read from a single sample in a study of blood T cell repertoires in COVID-19. This table comes from immunoSEQ multiplex PCR, and its TCRdb copy is limited to in-frame clones, with some not included. The sample includes more than 45,000 clones, roughly 89% of them seen just once. The sample was peripheral blood. Receptors were obtained from a woman aged 60-70 years with COVID-19, enrolled during active disease. The CDR3 runs from the conserved cysteine through the conserved F or W. The D gene is left open where the match is weak. Size is stated for part of the rows, as once, few or many counts, or as a class when the clone is expanded.

CDR3 DNA	CDR3 protein	D gene	V gene	clone size	J gene	CDR3 length
TGTGCCAGCAGCTCTAGATACGAGCAGTACTTC	CASSSRYEQYF	NA	TRBV13	NA	TRBJ2-7	11
TGTGCCAGCTCACCACAGATGCTAGCGGGAGCCAGTTACAATGAGCAGTTCTTC	CASSPQMLAGASYNEQFF	TRBD2	TRBV18	NA	TRBJ2-1	18
TGTGCCAGCAGCTCGGGCGGGGGGGGAACCAATGAGCAGTTCTTC	CASSSGGGGTNEQFF	TRBD2	TRBV11-3	NA	TRBJ2-1	15
TGTGCCAGCAGCTTAAAACCCGGACTTCAGAGCTACACCTTC	CASSLKPGLQSYTF	NA	TRBV7-2	NA	TRBJ1-2	14
TGTGCCAGCAGCCGCCGGACAGTTTCCTACAATGAGCAGTTCTTC	CASSRRTVSYNEQFF	NA	TRBV7-9	NA	TRBJ2-1	15
TGTGCCAGCAGCCAAGATCGACTAGCGGCGAACACCGGGGAGCTGTTTTTT	CASSQDRLAANTGELFF	TRBD2	TRBV3-1/TRBV3-2	NA	TRBJ2-2	17
TGTGCCAGCAGCATGGGTACAAGGAGCTCCTACGAGCAGTACTTC	CASSMGTRSSYEQYF	NA	TRBV14	NA	TRBJ2-7	15
TGCAGCGTTGAAGAGTACTATTCCCATGAGCAGTTCTTC	CSVEEYYSHEQFF	NA	TRBV29-1	NA	TRBJ2-1	13
TGTGCCACCAGCAGAGATCGGGGGGGTAACACCGGGGAGCTGTTTTTT	CATSRDRGGNTGELFF	TRBD2	TRBV15	NA	TRBJ2-2	16
TGTGCCAGCAGCTTCACCGGGACAGGGAGAGATACGCAGTATTTT	CASSFTGTGRDTQYF	TRBD1	TRBV14	NA	TRBJ2-3	15
TGTGCCAGCAGCTCCCCGGGACAGGGGGTAGATACGCAGTATTTT	CASSSPGQGVDTQYF	TRBD1	TRBV7-8	NA	TRBJ2-3	15
TGTGCCAGCAGCTCTCAGGGCGGTAAAAACATTCAGTACTTC	CASSSQGGKNIQYF	NA	TRBV11-3	NA	TRBJ2-4	14
TGTGCCAGCAGAGGACAGTCGGACATTCAGTACTTC	CASRGQSDIQYF	NA	TRBV2	NA	TRBJ2-4	12
TGTGCCAGCAGTGGGGCAGGAACCGGGGAGCTGTTTTTT	CASSGAGTGELFF	NA	TRBV5-4	NA	TRBJ2-2	13
TGTGCCTGGAGCGCGGGACAGGGTGTAACCGGGGAGCTGTTTTTT	CAWSAGQGVTGELFF	TRBD1	TRBV30	NA	TRBJ2-2	15
TGCGCCAGCAGCCTAACTCTACCGGCAGGGTTGGGCTCCTACGAGCAGTACTTC	CASSLTLPAGLGSYEQYF	NA	TRBV4-1	NA	TRBJ2-7	18
TGTGCCAGCAGCGTAAATCTTAATTCACCCCTCCACTTT	CASSVNLNSPLHF	NA	TRBV9	NA	TRBJ1-6	13
TGTGCCAGCAGGTTGACCGGGAACGTCTATGGCTACACCTTC	CASRLTGNVYGYTF	NA	TRBV5-8	NA	TRBJ1-2	14
TGTGCCAGCAGTACACGAAACGAGGACGAGCAGTACTTC	CASSTRNEDEQYF	NA	TRBV12-3/TRBV12-4	NA	TRBJ2-7	13
TGTGCCAGCAGCTCTAATGGTCTCAGGGACACTGAAGCTTTCTTT	CASSSNGLRDTEAFF	NA	TRBV11-3	NA	TRBJ1-1	15
TGTGCCTGGAATCGAGCCGGGGGTCCTTACCGGGACAATGAGCAGTTCTTC	CAWNRAGGPYRDNEQFF	NA	TRBV30	NA	TRBJ2-1	17
TGTGCCAACCGAAGACAGGGGGAGGATACGCAGTATTTT	CANRRQGEDTQYF	TRBD1	TRBV28	NA	TRBJ2-3	13
TGTGCCAGCAGTTACTCGGGGACAGAGGCCGAGCAGTACTTC	CASSYSGTEAEQYF	TRBD1	TRBV6-6	few	TRBJ2-7	14
TGTGCCAGCAGCTTGGGGGCGCTAGCGGGAGGAGGGGGCCACAATGAGCAGTTCTTC	CASSLGALAGGGGHNEQFF	TRBD2	TRBV5-8	NA	TRBJ2-1	19
TGTGCCAGCAGGGCACCGGGACTCAAAAGGGGTGAGCAGTTCTTC	CASRAPGLKRGEQFF	NA	TRBV7-2	NA	TRBJ2-1	15
TGTGCCAGCAGGGACAGTCGTTCTATGAACACTGAAGCTTTCTTT	CASRDSRSMNTEAFF	NA	TRBV7-9	NA	TRBJ1-1	15
TGTGCCAGCAGTTACGGACAGGGGACCACCGGGGAGCTGTTTTTT	CASSYGQGTTGELFF	TRBD1	TRBV6-5	NA	TRBJ2-2	15
TGTGCCAGCAGTTACAGGGGCTATGGCTACACCTTC	CASSYRGYGYTF	TRBD1	TRBV28	few	TRBJ1-2	12
TGTGCCACCAGTGAACTAGCGGGCCTCACAGATACGCAGTATTTT	CATSELAGLTDTQYF	TRBD2	TRBV24-1	once	TRBJ2-3	15
TGCGCCAGCAGCAAACAACAGGGGGCAGGCTACGAGCAGTACTTC	CASSKQQGAGYEQYF	TRBD1	TRBV4-1	NA	TRBJ2-7	15
TGTGCCACCGGCCGGACTGCTGGAAACACCATATATTTT	CATGRTAGNTIYF	NA	TRBV6-5	once	TRBJ1-3	13
TGTGCCAGCAGCACCGGACAGGGGACTACTGAAGCTTTCTTT	CASSTGQGTTEAFF	TRBD1	TRBV5-6	once	TRBJ1-1	14
TGTGCCAGCAGCTATGCCGCGGGGGCCGGGGAGCTGTTTTTT	CASSYAAGAGELFF	TRBD2	TRBV11-2	NA	TRBJ2-2	14
TGTGCCAGCGACTACTTAGGGCGGGAGCGTTCTGAGCAGTTCTTC	CASDYLGRERSEQFF	TRBD2	TRBV14	NA	TRBJ2-1	15
TGTGCCAGCAGCGAACGAGGCTCCTACGAGCAGTACTTC	CASSERGSYEQYF	NA	TRBV9	NA	TRBJ2-7	13
TGTGCCAGCAGATTGAGGACAAATAATCAGCCCCAGCATTTT	CASRLRTNNQPQHF	NA	TRBV6-5	NA	TRBJ1-5	14
TGTGCCAGCAGTGGACAGGGGGCGGGTGAAAAACTGTTTTTT	CASSGQGAGEKLFF	TRBD1	TRBV28	once	TRBJ1-4	14
TGCGCCAGCAGCCGGGGACAGTCGAACACTGAAGCTTTCTTT	CASSRGQSNTEAFF	TRBD1	TRBV5-1	NA	TRBJ1-1	14
TGCGCCAGCAGCCAAGAGCGGCGGGGGGCCTACGAGCAGTACTTC	CASSQERRGAYEQYF	TRBD2	TRBV4-1	medium-sized	TRBJ2-7	15
TGTGCCAGCAGCCAAGTTGCGGGGGCTAACTATGGCTACACCTTC	CASSQVAGANYGYTF	NA	TRBV4-2	NA	TRBJ1-2	15
TGTGCCAGCAGCTACTTTACTAGCGGGAGACGCGAGCAGTACTTC	CASSYFTSGRREQYF	TRBD2	TRBV6-2/TRBV6-3	NA	TRBJ2-7	15
TGTGCCAGCTCACCGCTAGCGGAAGACACAGATACGCAGTATTTT	CASSPLAEDTDTQYF	TRBD2	TRBV18	NA	TRBJ2-3	15
TGTGCCAGCAGCGGGGACAGGGGGCTTGCGACTGATAACTATGGCTACACCTTC	CASSGDRGLATDNYGYTF	TRBD1	TRBV9	NA	TRBJ1-2	18
TGTGCCAGCAGCCTTGCGGGGGACGGATACAACTATGGCTACACCTTC	CASSLAGDGYNYGYTF	NA	TRBV4-2	few	TRBJ1-2	16
TGTGCCATCAGGCAGCCAAGGGGGGGGTCTATTGGGAATGAGCAGTTCTTC	CAIRQPRGGSIGNEQFF	NA	TRBV10-3	once	TRBJ2-1	17
TGTGCCAGCAGTTCCTTCCGAACAGACAGGTCTGAAAAACTGTTTTTT	CASSSFRTDRSEKLFF	NA	TRBV28	NA	TRBJ1-4	16
TGTGCCAGCACCCGGGACAGCTCCTACAATGAGCAGTTCTTC	CASTRDSSYNEQFF	TRBD1	TRBV28	NA	TRBJ2-1	14
TGTGCCAGCCAGGTTCCCAACCCCTACGAGCAGTACTTC	CASQVPNPYEQYF	NA	TRBV2	NA	TRBJ2-7	13